The next 9 T cell receptor beta chains were all read from a single sample in a study of T-cell reconstitution after alpha-beta-depleted transplantation in children. Molecular barcoding with unique molecular identifiers was used for the TCRbeta library. TCRdb reanalysed the PCR reads using MiXCR and keeps one entry per CDR3 protein. The sample has approximately 99,000 distinct CDR3 sequences; around 6.4% are singletons. The sample in question was PBMCs, mostly from graft donor cells, obtained 360 days after TCRalphabeta/CD19-depleted stem cell transplant. All receptors derive from a male patient between 2 and 9 years old who had a stem cell transplant for acute lymphoblastic leukemia, so the T cells may come from the graft donor.

This clonotype appeared a few times. The chain joins TRBV15 to TRBJ1-1; TRBD1 matches at 7 bases. Germline assignment: CDR1 LNHNV and CDR2 YYDKDF (reference sequence). This CDR3 spans 17 amino acids. J was trimmed by 3 bases and V by 3 bases; bases with no gene match: 13. CDR3 DNA sequence: TGTGCCACCAGCAGGAGGGGTAGGACAGGTCGTCACACTGAAGCTTTCTTT. Residues: CATSRRGRTGRHTEAFF.

The genes are TRBV18 and TRBJ2-7, with D perhaps TRBD1 (6 bases). Trimming removed 6 bases from V and 2 bases from J, with 17 bases in between. The germline CDR1 and CDR2 sequences are KGHSH and LQKENI. CDR3 length: 15 amino acids. The CDR3 sequence is CASSSKAGETYEQYF. The DNA for the CDR3 is TGTGCCAGCTCCTCGAAGGCAGGGGAGACCTACGAGCAGTACTTC.

In this sample, this clonotype turned up many times. This chain joins TRBV7-9 and TRBJ1-2; 7 nucleotides agree with TRBD1. The CDR3 contains 14 residues. The V segment lost 5 bases and the J segment 2 bases; nucleotides outside the gene matches: 5. Germline values: CDR1 SEHNR, CDR2 FQNEAQ (reference sequence). This CDR3 reads CASSAQGINYGYTF. The CDR3 nucleotides read TGTGCCAGCAGCGCACAGGGGATCAACTATGGCTACACCTTC.

This clonotype appeared a few times. The rearrangement joins TRBV11-1 to TRBJ2-2; TRBD2 matches at 14 bases. This CDR3 is 18 amino acids long. Germline CDR1 SGHAT, CDR2 FQDESV (reference sequence). V gave up 5 bases and J gave up 0 bases; unmatched junction bases: 5. In nucleotides, the CDR3 is TGTGCCAGCAGCCCGACTAGCGGGGGGGACGCGAACACCGGGGAGCTGTTTTTT. Protein: CASSPTSGGDANTGELFF.

This clonotype occurred a few times. The CDR3 coding sequence is TGCAGTGCTAGAGGACAGGGGCTGGACGGGGAGCTGTTTTTT. Translated, it gives CSARGQGLDGELFF. V gene TRBV20-1 combines with J gene TRBJ2-2; 8 nucleotides match TRBD1. This CDR3 contains 14 residues. Trimming took 1 base from V and 7 from J; bases not matched to a gene: 5. Germline V gene lookup returns CDR1 DFQATT and CDR2 SNEGSKA (reference sequence).

This clonotype turned up a few times. The rearrangement links TRBV6-5 to TRBJ1-1; D gene unclear. Germline CDR1 and CDR2: MNHEY and SVGAGI. This CDR3 has 15 amino acids. With 5 bases removed from V and 0 bases from J, the gap between germline ends came to 13 bases. The CDR3 here is CASSIWTDLNTEAFF. The CDR3 nucleotides are TGTGCCAGCAGTATATGGACGGACTTGAACACTGAAGCTTTCTTT.

The chain uses TRBV28 and TRBJ1-2, with D possibly being TRBD1 (5 bases). The germline V gene encodes CDR1 MDHEN and CDR2 SYDVKM. The CDR3 is made up of 15 amino acids. V was shortened by 0 bases and J by 7 bases, with 15 bases between the two germline ends. The CDR3 loop is CASSLWGDRAAGYTF. CDR3 bases: TGTGCCAGCAGTTTATGGGGGGATAGGGCAGCTGGCTACACCTTC.

This clonotype was recorded at least ten times. The chain combines TRBV12-3 or TRBV12-4 with TRBJ2-5; TRBD1 agrees at 10 bases. The CDR3 runs 16 residues. The V gene end was trimmed by 3 bases and the J gene end by 1 base; junction bases not matched to a gene: 5. Here the CDR3 reads CASSFRDRGPQETQYF. In DNA form, the CDR3 reads TGTGCCAGCAGTTTTCGGGACAGGGGCCCCCAAGAGACCCAGTACTTC.

This clonotype appeared many times. The rearrangement uses TRBV4-3 and TRBJ1-2, with unresolved D. Germline assignment: CDR1 LGHNA and CDR2 YSLEER. Trimming shortened V by 0 bases and J by 1 base, and 6 bases separated the two germline ends. The CDR3 spans 14 residues. In DNA form, the CDR3 reads TGCGCCAGCAGCCAAGATGGGGATAACTATGGCTACACCTTC. Its protein is CASSQDGDNYGYTF.